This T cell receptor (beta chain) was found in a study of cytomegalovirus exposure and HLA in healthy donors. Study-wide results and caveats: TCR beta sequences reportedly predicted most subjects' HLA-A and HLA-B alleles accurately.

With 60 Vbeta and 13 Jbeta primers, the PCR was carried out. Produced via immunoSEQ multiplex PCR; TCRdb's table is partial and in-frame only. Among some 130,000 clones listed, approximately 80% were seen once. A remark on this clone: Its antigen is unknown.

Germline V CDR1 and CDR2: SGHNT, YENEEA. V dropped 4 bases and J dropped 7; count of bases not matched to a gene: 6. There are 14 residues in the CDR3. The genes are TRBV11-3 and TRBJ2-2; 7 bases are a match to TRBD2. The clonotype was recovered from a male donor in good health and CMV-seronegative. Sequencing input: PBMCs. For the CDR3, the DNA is TGTGCCAGCAGCTCCACTAGCGTGGGCGGGGAGCTGTTTTTT. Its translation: CASSSTSVGGELFF.